This T cell receptor (beta chain) was obtained from a study of metastatic and nonmetastatic thyroid tumors. For the study at large: Across blood and tumor or nodule tissue, repertoires from malignant and benign thyroid patients were compared with one another.

Original handling: Clinicopathological groups of papillary thyroid cancer showed CDR3 differences that were used to build a distant-metastasis classifier. Using MiXCR, TCRdb reanalyzed the PCR reads. Clone size and V and J calls follow TCRdb, not the original study. Of tens of thousands of clones listed, roughly 20% were seen once; the top ten hold around 21%. The CDR3 runs 17 residues. From germline, CDR1 is MNHNY and CDR2 SVGAGI (reference sequence). Findings and caveats of the study: For both blood and tumor, malignant thyroid tumors reportedly showed significantly higher TCR beta diversity than benign nodules did.

Patients underwent thyroid surgery, and none had received any treatment before it. This clone was found a few times. Its antigen is undetermined. One end of the junction does not line up with germline, which may come from a read error. Sequenced sample: blood. The receptor comes from a female donor with papillary thyroid cancer or a benign thyroid nodule (not recorded which). Some clones in this sample may be carry-over from other donors' samples. This sequence joins TRBV6-6 and TRBJ2-1; 9 positions agree with TRBD2. The CDR3 region is CAGSPTGAREGYNEQFF. The CDR3 nucleotides are TGTGCCGGCAGTCCCACCGGGGCGCGGGAGGGCTACAATGAGCAGTTCTTC.